The 30 T cell receptor beta chains below all came from one sample that was sequenced in a study of PD-L1 blockade in urothelial cancer. Stated time point: peripheral blood 6 weeks after treatment start. This table comes from immunoSEQ multiplex PCR, and its TCRdb copy is limited to in-frame clones, with some not included. This sample yields 40,000 to 50,000 clones, of which approximately 78% are seen a single time; around 14% belongs to the top ten. The starting material was PBMCs, obtained around atezolizumab (anti-PD-L1) treatment. Receptors originate from a man between 60 and 75 years old with urothelial cancer.

The V gene is TRBV4-1, the J gene TRBJ1-3; D call uncertain. The CDR3 sequence is 15 residues long. Trimming left V 2 bases short and J 0 bases short, with 8 bases between. The V gene's germline CDR1 is MGHRA and CDR2 YSYEKL. The CDR3 DNA reads as TGCGCCAGCAGCCAAACTCGGGACTCTGGAAACACCATATATTTT. This codes for CASSQTRDSGNTIYF.

The chain carries TRBV5-5 and TRBJ1-1; 8 bases map to TRBD1. Germline V gene data show CDR1 as SGHKS and CDR2 as YYEKEE (reference sequence). CDR3 size: 16 residues. V shed 2 bases and J 3 bases; nucleotides not matched to a gene: 9. Here the CDR3 DNA reads TGTGCCAGCAGCTTCCCAACCGGGACAGGCGACACTGAAGCTTTCTTT. Residues: CASSFPTGTGDTEAFF.

The chain joins TRBV4-3 to TRBJ1-6; D not certain. The germline V gene encodes CDR1 LGHNA and CDR2 YSLEER. Trimming removed 2 bases from V and 9 bases from J, with 11 bases in between. The CDR3 has 14 amino acids. This CDR3 reads CASSQYLRGSPLHF. Here the CDR3 DNA reads TGCGCCAGCAGCCAATACTTAAGAGGTTCACCCCTCCACTTT.

V usage is TRBV2 and J usage is TRBJ2-7; TRBD2 is a possible D gene (6 bases). Germline values: CDR1 SNHLY, CDR2 FYNNEI. Trimming stripped 5 bases from V and 9 bases from J, with 17 bases between. The CDR3 loop spans 13 amino acids. CDR3 protein: CASSYNTGAGQYF. DNA of the CDR3: TGTGCCAGCAGTTACAACACAGGAGCGGGGCAGTACTTC.

The chain employs TRBV5-1 and TRBJ2-2, with a weak D call TRBD1 (5 bases). Per germline, CDR1 SGHRS and CDR2 YFSETQ. This CDR3 has 14 amino acids. The V end was cut by 2 bases, the J end by 7 bases, with 12 bases between. Here the CDR3 DNA reads TGCGCCAGCAGCTTTGGGGCCGATGGCGGGGAGCTGTTTTTT. Its translation: CASSFGADGGELFF.

The CDR3 coding sequence is TGTGCCAGCAGCCAAGAGAGCGGGAGGGTGTACAATGAGCAGTTCTTC. The encoded protein is CASSQESGRVYNEQFF. The chain joins TRBV5-4 to TRBJ2-1; TRBD2 aligns across 10 bases. The CDR3 covers 16 residues. Germline assignment: CDR1 SGHNT and CDR2 YYREEE (reference sequence). The V segment lost 4 bases and the J segment 4 bases; nucleotides outside the gene matches: 8.

This sequence joins TRBV18 and TRBJ1-3; 10 bases are a match to TRBD1. The CDR3 has 13 residues. Germline lookup yields CDR1 KGHSH and CDR2 LQKENI. V lost 3 bases, J lost 8 bases, and 1 base stayed unmatched. The CDR3 nucleotides are TGTGCCAGCTCACCGGGACAGGGGTACACCATATATTTT. This encodes CASSPGQGYTIYF.

The chain has TRBV5-4 and TRBJ1-3; D not resolved. Germline V gene lookup returns CDR1 SGHNT and CDR2 YYREEE (reference sequence). CDR3 size: 14 residues. The V end lost 0 bases, the J end lost 2 bases, and 6 bases lay between the germline ends. CDR3 amino acids: CASSLAGAGNTIYF. The CDR3 bases are TGTGCCAGCAGCTTGGCAGGTGCTGGAAACACCATATATTTT.

CDR3 sequence reads: CASRGEAYLNTEAFF. The DNA of the CDR3 is TGTGCCAGCAGAGGGGAAGCATATCTGAACACTGAAGCTTTCTTT. V is TRBV6-5 and J is TRBJ1-1; maybe TRBD1 (5 bases). V gave up 6 bases and J gave up 0 bases, with 14 bases separating them. This CDR3 is 15 amino acids long. Germline V gene lookup returns CDR1 MNHEY and CDR2 SVGAGI.

The chain couples TRBV7-2 to TRBJ2-7; D call uncertain. Trimming stripped 0 bases from V and 1 base from J, with 16 bases between. Germline V gene sequence: CDR1 SGHTA, CDR2 FQGNSA. The CDR3 spans 17 residues. CDR3 protein: CASSLADLGDKSYEQYF. The CDR3 nucleotides are TGTGCCAGCAGCTTAGCCGACTTGGGTGATAAGTCCTACGAGCAGTACTTC.

The chain has TRBV19 and TRBJ2-1; TRBD2 matches 13 bases. The CDR3 is made up of 17 amino acids. V was clipped by 2 bases and J by 1 base; unmatched bases: 2. Germline CDR1 and CDR2: LNHDA and SQIVND (reference sequence). The CDR3, as DNA: TGTGCCAGTAGTATAACTAGCGGGAGGGGATCCTACAATGAGCAGTTCTTC. Translation: CASSITSGRGSYNEQFF.

The gene calls are TRBV10-1 and TRBJ2-1; 9 bases line up with TRBD1. V gave up 4 bases and J gave up 5 bases; unmatched junction bases: 6. This CDR3 spans 15 amino acids. In germline, CDR1 is WNHNN, CDR2 SYGVQD (reference sequence). In DNA, the CDR3 is TGCGCCAGCAGTGTGCCGGGACAGGGAGACAATGAGCAGTTCTTC. Its translation is CASSVPGQGDNEQFF.

Only one count was recorded for this clone. The chain joins TRBV5-1 to TRBJ1-1, with D unclear. The CDR3 runs to 15 residues. Trimming pared 0 bases from V and 3 bases from J, leaving 12 bases between. Per the germline V gene, CDR1 is SGHRS and CDR2 is YFSETQ. The CDR3 DNA is TGCGCCAGCAGCTTGGACGCGGGCGTGGACACTGAAGCTTTCTTT. Translation: CASSLDAGVDTEAFF.

This sequence joins TRBV6-1 and TRBJ2-5; 10 nucleotides line up with TRBD1. V shed 3 bases and J 5 bases; nucleotides not matched to a gene: 9. Germline V gives CDR1 MNHNS, CDR2 SASEGT. The CDR3 runs to 16 residues. CDR3 bases: TGTGCCAGCAGTGAGGTCCCGGGACAGGGGCCGGAGACCCAGTACTTC. Translation: CASSEVPGQGPETQYF.

The chain uses TRBV5-1 and TRBJ1-5; tentative D call: TRBD1 (6 bases). V was cut by 5 bases and J by 3 bases, with 12 bases left in between. This CDR3 comprises 14 residues. CDR1 is SGHRS and CDR2 is YFSETQ in the germline V gene. The CDR3 nucleotides read TGCGCCAGCAGACCAGGGGCCTCCAATCAGCCCCAGCATTTT. Protein: CASRPGASNQPQHF.

The sample holds one count of this clone. The rearrangement uses TRBV7-2 and TRBJ2-7, with a tentative D call TRBD1 (6 bases). Trimming stripped 1 base from V and 4 bases from J, with 14 bases between. This CDR3 is built from 15 residues. Germline CDR1 SGHTA, CDR2 FQGNSA. CDR3 protein: CASSLGSDRPYEQYF. The CDR3 coding sequence is TGTGCCAGCAGCTTAGGATCTGACAGGCCATACGAGCAGTACTTC. Drawing the rest from reference TRBV7-2 and TRBJ2-7, the complete variable domain is GAGVSQSPSNKVTEKGKDVELRCDPISGHTALYWYRQSLGQGLEFLIYFQGNSAPDKSGLPSDRFSAERTGGSVSTLTIQRTQQEDSAVYLCASSLGSDRPYEQYFGPGTRLTVT.

The genes are TRBV4-3 and TRBJ2-7; no reliable D call. The CDR3 covers 13 residues. With 0 bases removed from V and 7 bases from J, the gap between germline ends came to 10 bases. Germline loops: CDR1 LGHNA, CDR2 YSLEER. The CDR3 region is CASSQDLSMEQYF. CDR3 nucleotide sequence: TGCGCCAGCAGCCAAGATTTAAGCATGGAGCAGTACTTC.

This clone was observed a handful of times. This chain joins TRBV25-1 and TRBJ2-5, with 10 bases fitting TRBD2. V trimming: 5 bases; J trimming: 2 bases; junction bases outside the gene matches: 8. CDR3 size: 16 residues. Germline lookup yields CDR1 MGHDK and CDR2 SYGVNS. This CDR3 reads CASSLGASGRQETQYF. The CDR3 nucleotides are TGTGCCAGCAGTCTCGGGGCTAGCGGGAGACAAGAGACCCAGTACTTC.

This chain connects TRBV6-5 to TRBJ2-7; 9 bases are a match to TRBD1. Germline values: CDR1 MNHEY, CDR2 SVGAGI. This CDR3 spans 16 amino acids. Unmatched junction bases numbered 7, after V lost 1 base and J lost 3 bases. The CDR3 loop is CASSYWGQGRDYEQYF. The CDR3 DNA reads as TGTGCCAGCAGTTACTGGGGACAGGGTCGCGACTACGAGCAGTACTTC.

The chain links TRBV9 to TRBJ1-1; 7 positions match TRBD1. This CDR3 has 14 amino acids. V lost 2 bases and J lost 1; bases outside the gene matches: 2. Germline V CDR1 and CDR2: SGDLS, YYNGEE. The CDR3 loop is CASSVGTENTEAFF. CDR3 nucleotide sequence: TGTGCCAGCAGCGTCGGGACAGAGAACACTGAAGCTTTCTTT.

This CDR3 is CASSDRWSSYEQYF. The CDR3 DNA is TGTGCCAGCAGTGACAGGTGGAGCTCCTACGAGCAGTACTTC. V gene TRBV6-5 combines with J gene TRBJ2-7; D perhaps matches TRBD1 (6 bases). CDR1 and CDR2 from the germline V gene are MNHEY and SVGAGI. Trimming cost V 5 bases and J 0 bases, with 11 bases left between them. The CDR3 consists of 14 residues.

This clone is categorized as medium-sized (0.01 to 0.1%). The chain links TRBV19 to TRBJ1-5; D is possibly TRBD1 (6 bases). The CDR3 covers 13 residues. Germline V gene lookup returns CDR1 LNHDA and CDR2 SQIVND (reference sequence). V was cut by 1 base and J by 6 bases, with 7 bases left in between. The CDR3 bases are TGTGCCAGTAGTATAGGACAGGCTCAGCCCCAGCATTTT. Translating it yields CASSIGQAQPQHF. The whole variable domain, filled in from reference TRBV19 and TRBJ1-5, reads DGGITQSPKYLFRKEGQNVTLSCEQNLNHDAMYWYRQDPGQGLRLIYYSQIVNDFQKGDIAEGYSVSREKKESFPLTVTSAQKNPTAFYLCASSIGQAQPQHFGDGTRLSIL.

The J gene is TRBJ2-3, the V gene TRBV7-9, with D possibly being TRBD2 (6 bases). Trimming stripped 8 bases from V and 6 bases from J, with 15 bases between. The CDR3 totals 13 residues. Looked up from germline, CDR1 is SEHNR and CDR2 is FQNEAQ (reference sequence). In DNA, the CDR3 is TGTGCCAGCGGACTTAATGGGAGGGATACGCAGTATTTT. Protein sequence: CASGLNGRDTQYF.

The J gene is TRBJ2-5, the V gene TRBV5-1; 7 bases map to TRBD1. The CDR3 contains 14 residues. From germline, CDR1 is SGHRS and CDR2 YFSETQ. Trimming removed 2 bases from V and 2 bases from J; junction bases left unmatched: 3. CDR3 in DNA: TGCGCCAGCAGCTTCGGACAGGTACAAGAGACCCAGTACTTC. This sequence encodes CASSFGQVQETQYF.

This chain joins TRBV6-6 and TRBJ2-5; D remains unclear. Trimming took 0 bases from V and 1 from J, leaving 12 bases between them. The CDR3 runs to 16 residues. Germline CDR1 MNHNY, CDR2 SVGAGI (reference sequence). As DNA, the CDR3 is TGTGCCAGCAGTTACTCTATTATTTCAGGCCAAGAGACCCAGTACTTC. Protein sequence: CASSYSIISGQETQYF.

The chain recombines TRBV5-1 with TRBJ2-7, with 8 bases aligning to TRBD1. CDR1 SGHRS and CDR2 YFSETQ come from the germline V gene. V trimming: 4 bases; J trimming: 1 base; junction bases outside the gene matches: 7. This CDR3 region has 15 residues. For the CDR3, the DNA is TGCGCCAGCAGCCCCAGACAGGGGACGTCCTACGAGCAGTACTTC. This gives the protein CASSPRQGTSYEQYF.

This clone occurred once. The V call is TRBV7-9, the J call TRBJ2-1; possibly TRBD2 for D (5 bases). Trimming took off 5 bases at V and 5 bases at J, with 16 bases between the two ends. Germline V lookup: CDR1 SEHNR, CDR2 FQNEAQ (reference sequence). The CDR3 has 15 amino acids. The CDR3 bases are TGTGCCAGCAGCCCCGAGGAGGCCAGAGACAATGAGCAGTTCTTC. This translates into CASSPEEARDNEQFF.

This clone came up a few times. The rearrangement uses TRBV7-2 and TRBJ1-2; 7 positions agree with TRBD1. CDR3 size: 15 residues. CDR1 and CDR2 (germline): SGHTA, FQGNSA. After removal of 4 bases from V and 1 base from J, the junction contained 6 bases not matched to a gene. As DNA, the CDR3 is TGTGCCAGCAGCTCAGGGGGACAGATTAACTATGGCTACACCTTC. Translating gives CASSSGGQINYGYTF.

The V and J genes are TRBV28 and TRBJ2-7, with a possible D match to TRBD1 (5 bases). The CDR3 length is 15 residues. Trimming removed 5 bases at V and 0 bases at J, with 14 bases between. The germline CDR1 and CDR2 sequences are MDHEN and SYDVKM. CDR3 coding DNA: TGTGCCAGCAGTCCTCTGTCAGGGAACTCCTACGAGCAGTACTTC. Translated, it gives CASSPLSGNSYEQYF.

This chain connects TRBV7-9 to TRBJ2-3, with TRBD1 matching 8 bases. V lost 4 bases and J lost 10; bases outside the gene matches: 7. This CDR3 comprises 13 residues. Germline V gene sequence: CDR1 SEHNR, CDR2 FQNEAQ (reference sequence). The CDR3 region has the DNA TGTGCCAGCAGCTCAATCGTACAGGGGGCGCAGTATTTT. Residues: CASSSIVQGAQYF.